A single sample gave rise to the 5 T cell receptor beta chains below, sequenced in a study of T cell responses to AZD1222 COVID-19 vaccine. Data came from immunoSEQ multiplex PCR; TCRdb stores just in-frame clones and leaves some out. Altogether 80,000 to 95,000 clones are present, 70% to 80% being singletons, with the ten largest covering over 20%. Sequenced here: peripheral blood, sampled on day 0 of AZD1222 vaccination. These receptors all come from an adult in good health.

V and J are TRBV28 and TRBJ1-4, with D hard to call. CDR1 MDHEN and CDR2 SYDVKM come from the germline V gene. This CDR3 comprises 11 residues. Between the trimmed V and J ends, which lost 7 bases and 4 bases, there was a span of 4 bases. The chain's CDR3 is CASNINEKLFF. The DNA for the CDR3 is TGTGCCAGCAATATTAATGAAAAACTGTTTTTT.

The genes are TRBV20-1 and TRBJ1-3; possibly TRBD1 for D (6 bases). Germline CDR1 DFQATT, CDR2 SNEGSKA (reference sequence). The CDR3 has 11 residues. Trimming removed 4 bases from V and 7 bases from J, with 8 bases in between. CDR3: CSATTGNTIYF. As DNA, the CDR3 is TGCAGTGCTACTACAGGGAACACCATATATTTT.

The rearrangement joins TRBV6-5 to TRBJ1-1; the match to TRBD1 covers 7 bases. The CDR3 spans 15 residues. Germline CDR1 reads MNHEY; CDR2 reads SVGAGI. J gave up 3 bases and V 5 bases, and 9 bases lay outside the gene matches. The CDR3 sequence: CASSHRGRGDTEAFF. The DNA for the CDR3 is TGTGCCAGCAGTCACAGGGGCAGGGGCGACACTGAAGCTTTCTTT.

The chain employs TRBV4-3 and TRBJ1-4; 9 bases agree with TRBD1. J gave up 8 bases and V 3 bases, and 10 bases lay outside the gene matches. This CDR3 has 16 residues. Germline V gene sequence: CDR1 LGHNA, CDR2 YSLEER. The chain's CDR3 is CASSQEQQGAGEKLFF. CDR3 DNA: TGCGCCAGCAGCCAGGAACAACAGGGGGCAGGAGAAAAACTGTTTTTT.

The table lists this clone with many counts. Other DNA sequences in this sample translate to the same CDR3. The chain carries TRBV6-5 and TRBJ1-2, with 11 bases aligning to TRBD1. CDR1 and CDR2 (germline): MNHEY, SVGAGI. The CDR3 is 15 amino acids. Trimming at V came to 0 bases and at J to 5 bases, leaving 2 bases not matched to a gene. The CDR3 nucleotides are TGTGCCAGCAGTTACTCGGGACAGGGGGGGTATGGCTACACCTTC. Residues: CASSYSGQGGYGYTF.